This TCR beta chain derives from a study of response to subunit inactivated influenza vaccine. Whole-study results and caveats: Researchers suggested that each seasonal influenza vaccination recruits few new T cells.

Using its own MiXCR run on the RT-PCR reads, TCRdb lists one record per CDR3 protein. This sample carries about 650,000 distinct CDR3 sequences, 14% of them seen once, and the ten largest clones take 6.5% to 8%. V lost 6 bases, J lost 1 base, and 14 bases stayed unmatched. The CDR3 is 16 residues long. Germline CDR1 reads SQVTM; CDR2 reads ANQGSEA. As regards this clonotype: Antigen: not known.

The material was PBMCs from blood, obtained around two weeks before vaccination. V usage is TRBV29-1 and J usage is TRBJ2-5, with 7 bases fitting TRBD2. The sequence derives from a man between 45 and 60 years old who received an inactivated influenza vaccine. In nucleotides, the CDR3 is TGCAGCGTCGGTATGAGACTAGCCAGAGTCCAAGAGACCCAGTACTTC. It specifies CSVGMRLARVQETQYF.